Sequencing of this T cell receptor beta chain was carried out in a study of cytomegalovirus exposure and HLA in healthy donors. Study-level findings and limits: Likely technical artifact: a cluster of highly shared sequence variants. Donor immune exposure was known only as CMV serostatus.

With 60 Vbeta and 13 Jbeta primers, the PCR was carried out. As originally analysed: Unique TCR beta chains numbered around 80 million in a later analysis, with about 9.9 million shared. Clones were read by immunoSEQ multiplex PCR, and TCRdb kept only the in-frame ones, dropping some. The DNA was the basis for D and trimming; V, J and clone size are from that table. The table shows about 140,000 clones, with about three quarters occurring only once. The germline CDR1 and CDR2 sequences are SGHDT and YYEEEE. V was pared by 0 bases and J by 6 bases, with 2 bases between. The CDR3 loop spans 11 amino acids. Comments on this clone: Its target is unknown.

The sequenced material came from PBMCs. This TCR came from a human donor in good health. The chain combines TRBV5-6 with TRBJ2-3; D uncertain. CDR3 residues: CASSLADTQYF. DNA of the CDR3: TGTGCCAGCAGCTTGGCTGATACGCAGTATTTT.